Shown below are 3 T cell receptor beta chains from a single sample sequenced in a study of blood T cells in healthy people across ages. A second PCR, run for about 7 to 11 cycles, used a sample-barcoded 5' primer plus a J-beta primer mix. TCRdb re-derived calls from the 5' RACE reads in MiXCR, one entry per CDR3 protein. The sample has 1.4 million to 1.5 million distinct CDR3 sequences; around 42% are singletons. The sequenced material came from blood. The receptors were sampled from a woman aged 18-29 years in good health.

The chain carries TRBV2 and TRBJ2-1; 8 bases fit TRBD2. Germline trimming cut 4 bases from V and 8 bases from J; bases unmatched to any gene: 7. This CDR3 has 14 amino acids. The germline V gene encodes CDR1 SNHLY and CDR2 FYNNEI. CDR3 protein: CASSATGGPDEQFF. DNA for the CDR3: TGTGCCAGCAGTGCAACGGGAGGGCCTGATGAGCAGTTCTTC.

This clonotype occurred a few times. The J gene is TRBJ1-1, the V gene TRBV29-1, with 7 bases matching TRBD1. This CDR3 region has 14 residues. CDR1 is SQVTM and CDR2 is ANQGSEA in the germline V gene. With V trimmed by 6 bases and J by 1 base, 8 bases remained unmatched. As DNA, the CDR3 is TGCAGCGTCCTCGATAAGGGGGCGAACACTGAAGCTTTCTTT. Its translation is CSVLDKGANTEAFF.

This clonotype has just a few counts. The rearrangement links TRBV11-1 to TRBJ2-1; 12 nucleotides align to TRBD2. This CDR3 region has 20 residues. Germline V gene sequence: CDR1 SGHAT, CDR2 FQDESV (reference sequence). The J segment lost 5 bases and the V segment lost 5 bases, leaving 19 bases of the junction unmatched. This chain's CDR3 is CASSPGRTSGIQGGDNEQFF. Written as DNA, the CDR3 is TGTGCCAGCAGCCCCGGTAGGACTAGCGGGATACAAGGGGGGGACAATGAGCAGTTCTTC.